The 20 T cell receptor beta chains below come from one sample, sequenced in a study of blood T cells in healthy people across ages. The second PCR ran about 6 to 11 cycles with a sample-barcoded 5' primer and J-beta primers. Each CDR3 protein gets one entry after TCRdb re-called the 5' RACE reads with MiXCR. The sample holds under 1,000,000 distinct CDR3 sequences; about half are singletons and the top ten take 15% to 20%. Sequencing input: blood. All receptors derive from a man aged 80 or over in good health.

The rearrangement links TRBV20-1 to TRBJ1-5, with D possibly matching TRBD1 (6 bases). The CDR3 has 14 amino acids. Germline lookup yields CDR1 DFQATT and CDR2 SNEGSKA (reference sequence). The V end was cut by 1 base, the J end by 6 bases, with 13 bases between. CDR3 sequence reads: CSARVGRGSQPQHF. The CDR3 nucleotides read TGCAGTGCTAGAGTAGGCAGGGGTAGTCAGCCCCAGCATTTT.

The table lists this clonotype with a few counts. This sequence joins TRBV4-2 and TRBJ2-1, with TRBD2 matching 8 bases. The germline V gene has CDR1 LGHNA and CDR2 YNFKEQ. CDR3 length: 16 amino acids. With V trimmed by 3 bases and J by 0 bases, 4 bases remained unmatched. The CDR3 spells CASSQISGSSYNEQFF. In DNA, the CDR3 is TGTGCCAGCAGCCAGATCAGCGGGAGCTCCTACAATGAGCAGTTCTTC.

The table lists this clonotype with a few counts. The chain recombines TRBV2 with TRBJ1-1, with TRBD1 identical over 7 bases. Trimming at V came to 7 bases and at J to 0 bases, leaving 8 bases not matched to a gene. CDR1 is SNHLY, CDR2 FYNNEI, per germline. The CDR3 runs 15 residues. The CDR3 region is CASTLTQGLNTEAFF. DNA of the CDR3: TGTGCCAGCACCCTGACACAGGGGCTGAACACTGAAGCTTTCTTT.

This chain joins TRBV3-1 and TRBJ2-5; maybe TRBD2 (6 bases). The V end lost 1 base, the J end lost 2 bases, and 11 bases lay between the germline ends. The CDR3 loop spans 15 amino acids. CDR1 LGHDT and CDR2 YNNKEL come from the germline V gene (reference sequence). The CDR3 bases are TGTGCCAGCAGCCAAGGCCCGGGGGTTCAAGAGACCCAGTACTTC. This translates into CASSQGPGVQETQYF.

This clonotype was counted only a few times. The rearrangement uses TRBV7-2 and TRBJ2-1; 10 nucleotides agree with TRBD2. Germline V gene data show CDR1 as SGHTA and CDR2 as FQGNSA. The CDR3 is made up of 16 amino acids. The J segment lost 6 bases and the V segment lost 7 bases, leaving 12 bases of the junction unmatched. CDR3 sequence (DNA): TGTGCCAGCATCAAGGGGAGGACTAGCGGTTTCAATGAGCAGTTCTTC. This encodes CASIKGRTSGFNEQFF.

The chain has TRBV5-1 and TRBJ2-1; 7 bases match TRBD2. The germline gives CDR1 SGHRS, CDR2 YFSETQ. The junction had 10 bases not matched to a gene; V was cut back by 5 bases and J by 5 bases. This CDR3 is built from 15 residues. The CDR3, as DNA: TGCGCCAGCAGGCTAAACCGAGCGGGGAACAATGAGCAGTTCTTC. It yields the protein CASRLNRAGNNEQFF.

The CDR3, as DNA: TGTGCCAGCAACCGGGACAGGGGCCTAGGGATCCAGTACTTC. Its translation is CASNRDRGLGIQYF. The chain couples TRBV6-5 to TRBJ2-7; 10 positions agree with TRBD1. The CDR3 sequence is 14 residues long. V lost 7 bases, J lost 10 bases, and 13 bases stayed unmatched. Per germline, CDR1 MNHEY and CDR2 SVGAGI.

The V call is TRBV27, the J call TRBJ1-3, with TRBD1 identical over 7 bases. This CDR3 comprises 13 residues. Germline V gene sequence: CDR1 MNHEY, CDR2 SMNVEV (reference sequence). V dropped 6 bases and J dropped 3; count of bases not matched to a gene: 2. The DNA for the CDR3 is TGTGCCAGCAGGCCAGGGGGTGGAAACACCATATATTTT. Residues: CASRPGGGNTIYF.

This clonotype turned up a few times. This sequence joins TRBV29-1 and TRBJ2-7; 8 bases are shared with TRBD1. In germline, CDR1 is SQVTM, CDR2 ANQGSEA. The CDR3 length is 11 residues. After removal of 6 bases from V and 10 bases from J, the junction contained 8 bases not matched to a gene. CDR3 residues: CSVAGTGEQYF. Here the CDR3 DNA reads TGCAGCGTCGCCGGGACAGGAGAACAGTACTTC.

The V and J genes are TRBV7-2 and TRBJ2-1; tentatively, D is TRBD2 (6 bases). CDR3 length: 15 amino acids. Trimming pared 3 bases from V and 10 bases from J, leaving 19 bases between. The germline V gene encodes CDR1 SGHTA and CDR2 FQGNSA. Here the CDR3 reads CASSLGRGGTREQFF. In DNA form, the CDR3 reads TGTGCCAGCAGCTTGGGCCGGGGAGGTACAAGGGAGCAGTTCTTC.

The rearrangement joins TRBV27 to TRBJ1-2; the D is unclear. From germline, CDR1 is MNHEY and CDR2 SMNVEV (reference sequence). Trimming pared 2 bases from V and 1 base from J, leaving 11 bases between. This CDR3 has 15 amino acids. The CDR3 DNA follows: TGTGCCAGCAGTTTAGGGAAAGAAAGTAACTATGGCTACACCTTC. This encodes CASSLGKESNYGYTF.

This clonotype occurred a few times. This chain joins TRBV20-1 and TRBJ1-5; D is unresolved. The V and J ends lost 1 base and 4 bases respectively, with 8 bases between them. The CDR3 is 13 amino acids. CDR1 and CDR2 from the germline V gene are DFQATT and SNEGSKA (reference sequence). The CDR3 region has the DNA TGCAGTGCTAGAGTTAGCAGAAATCAGCCCCAGCATTTT. Its translation is CSARVSRNQPQHF.

This clonotype occurred a few times. The V and J genes are TRBV9 and TRBJ1-5, with D uncertain. Between the trimmed V and J ends, which lost 3 bases and 2 bases, there was a span of 12 bases. The germline V gene encodes CDR1 SGDLS and CDR2 YYNGEE. The CDR3 consists of 15 residues. The CDR3 nucleotides read TGTGCCAGCAGCGCCGGAAGTGGACGCAATCAGCCCCAGCATTTT. It codes for CASSAGSGRNQPQHF.

The rearrangement uses TRBV9 and TRBJ2-7, with a weak D call TRBD2 (6 bases). V lost 0 bases and J 7 bases, leaving 17 bases between the germline ends. Germline CDR1 is SGDLS and CDR2 is YYNGEE. The CDR3 runs 15 residues. CDR3 in DNA: TGTGCCAGCAGCGTAGATAACCCCGGCGGGGATGAGCAGTACTTC. Translating it yields CASSVDNPGGDEQYF.

In this sample, this clonotype turned up a few times. The rearrangement links TRBV20-1 to TRBJ2-5; 8 nucleotides agree with TRBD1. The CDR3 spans 15 residues. The trim removed 4 bases at V and 3 bases at J, leaving 10 bases unmatched. Germline CDR1 reads DFQATT; CDR2 reads SNEGSKA (reference sequence). The CDR3 reads CSATLDRGSKETQYF. The CDR3 nucleotides read TGCAGTGCTACCCTCGACAGGGGTTCTAAAGAGACCCAGTACTTC.

The chain uses TRBV7-2 and TRBJ2-1, with 9 bases aligning to TRBD1. Trimming took 5 bases from V and 7 from J; bases not matched to a gene: 3. Germline V lookup: CDR1 SGHTA, CDR2 FQGNSA. CDR3 length: 13 amino acids. The DNA of the CDR3 is TGTGCCAGCAGCCCAGACAGGGGGAATGAGCAGTTCTTC. The encoded protein is CASSPDRGNEQFF.

The chain recombines TRBV9 with TRBJ2-3; 9 positions agree with TRBD1. Per germline, CDR1 SGDLS and CDR2 YYNGEE. The V gene end was trimmed by 3 bases and the J gene end by 4 bases; junction bases not matched to a gene: 6. The CDR3 spans 15 residues. This CDR3 is CASSARDREADTQYF. The CDR3 DNA is TGTGCCAGCAGCGCCCGGGACAGGGAGGCAGATACGCAGTATTTT.

This clonotype was counted at least ten times. This sequence joins TRBV20-1 and TRBJ1-2; D is possibly TRBD1 (6 bases). Germline V gives CDR1 DFQATT, CDR2 SNEGSKA (reference sequence). Trimming pared 0 bases from V and 0 bases from J, leaving 8 bases between. The CDR3 is made up of 14 amino acids. Written as DNA, the CDR3 is TGCAGTGCTAGAGAGGACAGAGCTAACTATGGCTACACCTTC. This encodes CSAREDRANYGYTF.

V usage is TRBV7-9 and J usage is TRBJ2-1; D is perhaps TRBD1 (6 bases). Germline V CDR1 and CDR2: SEHNR, FQNEAQ (reference sequence). V was shortened by 0 bases and J by 0 bases, with 12 bases between the two germline ends. The CDR3 totals 17 residues. The CDR3 loop reads CASSLASRGGSYNEQFF. The CDR3 region has the DNA TGTGCCAGCAGCTTAGCGTCAAGAGGGGGCTCCTACAATGAGCAGTTCTTC.

This clonotype appeared a single time. The chain combines TRBV12-3 or TRBV12-4 with TRBJ2-6; D might be TRBD1 or TRBD2, each matching 5 bases. This CDR3 comprises 18 residues. V shed 2 bases and J shed 0 bases, with 14 bases lying between them. The CDR3 region has the DNA TGTGCCAGCAGTTTATCCGGGACGGAGCCCTCTGGGGCCAACGTCCTGACTTTC. This translates into CASSLSGTEPSGANVLTF.